This T cell receptor (beta chain) was found in a study of blood T cell repertoires in COVID-19. Overall study: The study drew acute and convalescent COVID-19 samples from the United States, Italy and Spain. PBMCs, B-cell-depleted T cells, or T cells were the source of the cDNA or gDNA that made up the material.

In the study's own analysis: Estimates of nucleated cell counts were drawn from the amplification of reference gene primers. Libraries were prepared by immunoSEQ multiplex PCR; TCRdb keeps only in-frame clonotypes and omits some of them. V and J calls plus clone size are reproduced from that table; the DNA served to infer D and trimming. The sample gives around 89,000 clones, about 88% of which show up once; 8.5% to 10% is in the top ten. Germline trimming cut 9 bases from V and 7 bases from J; bases unmatched to any gene: 8. The CDR3 is 13 amino acids. CDR1 and CDR2 (germline): LNHDA, SQIVND (reference sequence).

Input material: peripheral blood. This rearrangement joins TRBV19 to TRBJ2-3; the match to TRBD1 covers 9 bases. The source of this sequence is a man aged 45 to 65 with acute or convalescent COVID-19. CDR3 amino acids: CAREGQGRNTQYF. Written as DNA, the CDR3 is TGTGCCAGGGAAGGACAGGGGCGCAATACGCAGTATTTT. The variable domain in full, completed from reference TRBV19 and TRBJ2-3, reads DGGITQSPKYLFRKEGQNVTLSCEQNLNHDAMYWYRQDPGQGLRLIYYSQIVNDFQKGDIAEGYSVSREKKESFPLTVTSAQKNPTAFYLCAREGQGRNTQYFGPGTRLTVL.